The rows below give T cell receptor beta chains drawn from one sample of a study of blood T cell repertoires in COVID-19. Some clones are missing from TCRdb's copy, which holds only in-frame ones; the method was immunoSEQ multiplex PCR. The sample holds under 300,000 clones, approximately 90% seen once. Material: PBMCs or T cells enriched from blood (not recorded which). These receptors were obtained from a man aged 35 to 55 who had recovered from COVID-19. Each CDR3 is given with its conserved first and last residue. D genes are given only for firm matches. For some rows the clone size is stated as once, few or many, or as a class when expanded; others skip it.

j_call d_call clone_size v_call cdr3_aa cdr3_nt
TRBJ1-2 - - TRBV19 CASSISGGPGGYTF TGTGCCAGTAGTATCTCCGGGGGGCCTGGTGGCTACACCTTC
TRBJ2-1 - - TRBV11-2 CASSFPTKSGEQFF TGTGCCAGCAGCTTCCCCACGAAGTCGGGTGAGCAGTTCTTC
TRBJ2-7 TRBD1 - TRBV5-1 CASSPGRDRELSNYEQYF TGCGCCAGCAGCCCTGGCCGGGACAGGGAACTGTCGAACTACGAGCAGTACTTC
TRBJ1-2 TRBD1 - TRBV11-3 CASSLDQVGTEAFGYTF TGTGCCAGCAGCTTAGATCAGGTTGGGACAGAAGCGTTCGGCTACACCTTC
TRBJ1-6 - - TRBV19 CASSPRDSRLVSPLHF TGTGCCAGTAGTCCCCGGGACTCAAGGCTGGTGTCACCCCTCCACTTT
TRBJ1-4 TRBD1 few TRBV2 CASRAGSRGRPTNEKLFF TGTGCCAGCAGGGCCGGTTCCAGGGGGCGCCCAACTAATGAAAAACTGTTTTTT
TRBJ1-2 - - TRBV28 CASSLLPSTTYGYTF TGTGCCAGCAGTCTTCTCCCATCCACAACCTATGGCTACACCTTC
TRBJ2-2 - - TRBV5-4 CASYKQMNTGELFF TGTGCCAGCTATAAACAGATGAACACCGGGGAGCTGTTTTTT
TRBJ1-1 - - TRBV7-9 CASSDPHGMNTEAFF TGTGCCAGCAGCGACCCCCACGGGATGAACACTGAAGCTTTCTTT
TRBJ1-6 TRBD1 - TRBV19 CASGPTGAVYNSPLHF TGTGCCAGTGGGCCGACAGGGGCCGTCTATAATTCACCCCTCCACTTT
TRBJ2-7 TRBD2 - TRBV7-6 CASSLSLVSGGSEQYF TGTGCCAGCAGCTTAAGTCTCGTGTCCGGCGGGAGCGAGCAGTACTTC
TRBJ2-4 TRBD1 - TRBV5-1 CASSPDRGRRGVLPKNIQYF TGCGCCAGCTCTCCGGACAGGGGGCGTCGGGGGGTCCTCCCCAAAAACATTCAGTACTTC
TRBJ1-5 TRBD1 - TRBV7-8 CASSLVQARGSTGNQPQHF TGTGCCAGCAGCTTAGTGCAGGCCCGGGGTTCGACAGGGAATCAGCCCCAGCATTTT
TRBJ2-3 TRBD2 - TRBV9 CASSVSGGPYTDTQYF TGTGCCAGCAGCGTCTCGGGAGGGCCCTACACAGATACGCAGTATTTT
TRBJ1-1 - - TRBV6-4 CASSDSRTSKAFF TGTGCCAGCAGTGACTCTCGCACTTCCAAAGCTTTCTTT
TRBJ2-7 TRBD1 - TRBV27 CASSLKGTGKLTHEQYF TGTGCCAGCAGTCTAAAAGGGACAGGGAAACTCACCCACGAGCAGTACTTC
TRBJ1-6 TRBD1 - TRBV28 CATVARPGGNSPLHF TGTGCCACCGTGGCCCGGCCAGGGGGGAATTCACCCCTCCACTTT
TRBJ2-7 TRBD2 - TRBV7-3 CASSLTVAGGTYEQYF TGTGCCAGCAGCTTAACTGTAGCGGGGGGAACCTACGAGCAGTACTTC
TRBJ2-7 TRBD2 - TRBV12-5 CASGSIAGGSMIEQYF TGTGCTAGTGGTTCGATTGCGGGAGGGTCTATGATCGAGCAGTACTTC
TRBJ2-1 - - TRBV19 CASSSARGRFNEQFF TGTGCCAGTAGTTCAGCTCGAGGGCGGTTCAATGAGCAGTTCTTC
TRBJ2-7 - few TRBV6-5 CASSYGSSVPQYF TGTGCCAGCAGTTACGGTTCTTCAGTCCCGCAGTACTTC
TRBJ2-1 TRBD2 once TRBV12-3/TRBV12-4 CASSAGLAGGQFF TGTGCCAGCAGTGCGGGACTAGCGGGCGGGCAGTTCTTC
TRBJ1-1 - - TRBV6-1 CASSEPQGATEAFF TGTGCCAGCAGTGAACCACAGGGAGCCACTGAAGCTTTCTTT
TRBJ2-7 - few TRBV19 CASSIRTGHVSYEQYF TGTGCCAGTAGTATACGTACAGGGCACGTCTCCTACGAGCAGTACTTC
TRBJ2-3 TRBD2 - TRBV14 CASSPRTSGHTDTQYF TGTGCCAGCAGCCCGCGGACTAGCGGGCACACAGATACGCAGTATTTT
TRBJ1-1 TRBD1 - TRBV30 CAWSLGGITEAFF TGTGCCTGGAGTCTAGGGGGCATCACTGAAGCTTTCTTT
TRBJ2-2 TRBD2 - TRBV7-6 CASSSPGTSDLAGELFF TGTGCCAGCAGCTCCCCTGGGACTAGCGATCTGGCCGGGGAGCTGTTTTTT
TRBJ2-2 TRBD2 few TRBV7-9 CASSLERGGELFF TGTGCCAGCAGCTTAGAGCGGGGCGGGGAGCTGTTTTTT
TRBJ2-2 TRBD1 - TRBV30 CAWPGLQGSGELFF TGTGCCTGGCCGGGTTTACAGGGGTCCGGGGAGCTGTTTTTT
TRBJ2-3 TRBD2 - TRBV27 CASSPGTSGFIFEVTDTQYF TGTGCCAGCAGCCCCGGGACTAGCGGGTTTATATTCGAGGTGACAGATACGCAGTATTTT
TRBJ2-3 - - TRBV27 CASSLSPPGYTQYF TGTGCCAGCAGTTTATCCCCACCGGGATATACGCAGTATTTT
TRBJ1-5 - - TRBV15 CATSRDRVNQPQHF TGTGCCACCAGCAGAGACAGGGTGAACCAGCCCCAGCATTTT
TRBJ1-2 TRBD1 - TRBV7-9 CASTRGQGIGYGYTF TGTGCCAGCACCCGGGGACAGGGAATCGGGTATGGCTACACCTTC
TRBJ2-7 - - TRBV6-1 CASSELPGIYYEQYF TGTGCCAGCAGTGAACTACCGGGTATTTACTACGAGCAGTACTTC
TRBJ2-2 - - TRBV2 CASSRENTGELFF TGTGCCAGCAGTCGGGAGAACACCGGGGAGCTGTTTTTT
TRBJ2-5 TRBD1 - TRBV5-1 CASRDRGQETQYF TGCGCCAGCCGTGACAGGGGGCAAGAGACCCAGTACTTC
TRBJ1-1 TRBD1 - TRBV7-3 CASSLTGSRNTEAFF TGTGCCAGCAGCTTGACAGGGTCTAGGAACACTGAAGCTTTCTTT
TRBJ1-1 - - TRBV11-3 CASSPTRQALNTEAFF TGTGCCAGCAGCCCAACGCGACAGGCCCTGAACACTGAAGCTTTCTTT
TRBJ2-7 TRBD1 - TRBV7-2 CASSLTGAYEQYF TGTGCCAGCAGCTTAACAGGGGCATACGAGCAGTACTTC
TRBJ2-7 TRBD1 - TRBV7-3 CASSPHRGSDEQYF TGTGCCAGCAGCCCCCACAGGGGATCGGACGAGCAGTACTTC
TRBJ2-3 TRBD1 - TRBV4-3 CASSQGTGITDTQYF TGCGCCAGCAGCCAAGGGACAGGGATCACAGATACGCAGTATTTT
TRBJ2-1 - few TRBV6-5 CASRGALYNEQFF TGTGCCAGCAGGGGGGCGCTCTACAATGAGCAGTTCTTC
TRBJ2-2 TRBD2 - TRBV28 CASSLPPRLGLAGNQDTGELFF TGTGCCAGCAGTTTACCCCCCCGGTTAGGACTAGCGGGGAATCAGGACACCGGGGAGCTGTTTTTT
TRBJ2-1 TRBD2 once TRBV28 CASSPGSSGRYNEQFF TGTGCCAGCAGTCCCGGGTCTAGCGGGAGGTACAATGAGCAGTTCTTC
TRBJ2-7 - - TRBV19 CASSIPGSNYEQYF TGTGCCAGTAGTATCCCAGGTTCTAACTACGAGCAGTACTTC
TRBJ1-2 - - TRBV7-2 CASSPFSHGGGIANYGYTF TGTGCCAGCAGTCCATTCTCTCACGGCGGGGGGATAGCTAACTATGGCTACACCTTC
TRBJ2-7 - few TRBV28 CAIRDSNSYEQYF TGTGCCATCCGGGACTCCAACTCCTACGAGCAGTACTTC
TRBJ2-2 - - TRBV19 CASSPGHTGGTGELFF TGTGCCAGTAGTCCGGGACACACAGGAGGCACCGGGGAGCTGTTTTTT
TRBJ2-2 TRBD2 - TRBV24-1 CATSDRSVAGGNTGELFF TGTGCCACCAGTGATCGATCGGTTGCGGGGGGGAACACCGGGGAGCTGTTTTTT
TRBJ2-3 - - TRBV4-3 CASSLEASTSTDTQYF TGCGCCAGCAGCTTAGAAGCGAGTACTAGCACAGATACGCAGTATTTT